This paragraph reports one T cell receptor (beta chain). Its antigen is not identified. This table comes from immunoSEQ multiplex PCR, and its TCRdb copy is limited to in-frame clones, with some not included. Here the sample spans thousands of clones, around 81% being singletons. The CDR3 length is 10 residues. Germline V gene data show CDR1 as DFQATT and CDR2 as SNEGSKA (reference sequence). Trimming left V 0 bases short and J 14 bases short, with 10 bases between. The data derive from a study of tumor-infiltrating lymphocytes in localized non-small cell lung cancer. Study information: Resected tumor was paired with non-adjacent uninvolved lung from the same patient.

Regarding the study as a whole: T-cell fraction did not differ between immunotypes IM1 and IM2.

This TCR was recovered from a human donor with non-small cell lung cancer. The sample taken for sequencing was lung tumor tissue. The chain couples TRBV20-1 to TRBJ1-2, with D hard to call. The CDR3 sequence is CSARDDPLTF. DNA for the CDR3: TGCAGTGCTAGAGATGATCCCCTGACCTTC.